One and the same sample provided the 19 T cell receptor beta chains below, sequenced in a study of cytomegalovirus exposure and HLA in healthy donors. This PCR relied on a set of 60 Vbeta primers and 13 Jbeta primers. Method: immunoSEQ multiplex PCR; TCRdb's copy keeps in-frame clones and lacks some. The sample records 150,000 or so clones, over 60% being singletons. The sample comprised PBMCs. The receptors stem from a middle-aged man in good health and CMV-seropositive.

The J gene is TRBJ2-2, the V gene TRBV19; 7 bases are a match to TRBD1. The CDR3 covers 15 residues. V shed 5 bases and J 1 base; nucleotides not matched to a gene: 4. Germline V gene sequence: CDR1 LNHDA, CDR2 SQIVND (reference sequence). CDR3 amino acids: CASSRQGGNTGELFF. The CDR3 DNA sequence: TGTGCCAGTAGTCGACAGGGTGGGAACACCGGGGAGCTGTTTTTT.

The rearrangement joins TRBV5-5 to TRBJ1-1, with unresolved D. The V and J ends lost 1 base and 0 bases respectively, with 4 bases between them. The CDR3 totals 13 residues. Germline CDR1 reads SGHKS; CDR2 reads YYEKEE (reference sequence). The CDR3 reads CASSLSVNTEAFF. In nucleotides, the CDR3 is TGTGCCAGCAGCTTGTCCGTGAACACTGAAGCTTTCTTT.

The chain uses TRBV6-5 and TRBJ1-2; D call uncertain. The germline V and J ends were trimmed by 5 bases and 8 bases, with 21 bases remaining between them. The CDR3 is made up of 15 amino acids. From germline, CDR1 is MNHEY and CDR2 SVGAGI. Here the CDR3 DNA reads TGTGCCAGCAGTCCCCTACAAGCGAGTTCGGTAGGCTACACCTTC. It translates to CASSPLQASSVGYTF.

The chain has TRBV9 and TRBJ2-5; TRBD2 agrees at 8 bases. CDR3 size: 16 residues. Germline V gives CDR1 SGDLS, CDR2 YYNGEE. Trimming cost V 3 bases and J 4 bases; bases outside gene matches: 11. The CDR3 is CASSANVGGGPETQYF. CDR3 bases: TGTGCCAGCAGCGCTAACGTTGGCGGGGGGCCAGAGACCCAGTACTTC.

This chain links TRBV6-5 with TRBJ1-1, with 8 bases that match TRBD1. V was clipped by 7 bases and J by 0 bases; unmatched bases: 4. Germline CDR1 is MNHEY and CDR2 is SVGAGI. CDR3 size: 14 residues. CDR3 sequence reads: CASKMTGVNTEAFF. The CDR3, as DNA: TGTGCCAGCAAGATGACAGGGGTGAACACTGAAGCTTTCTTT.

V is TRBV9 and J is TRBJ2-7; possible D gene TRBD2, 5 bases. V was pared by 4 bases and J by 3 bases, with 17 bases between. CDR3 length: 15 amino acids. In germline, CDR1 is SGDLS, CDR2 YYNGEE. The DNA for the CDR3 is TGTGCCAGCAGCCCCGAACCGTTCGGGGACTACGAGCAGTACTTC. It codes for CASSPEPFGDYEQYF.

As DNA, the CDR3 is TGCGCCAGCAGCCAAATCGTGACTAGCGGTTACGAGCAGTACTTC. Its translation is CASSQIVTSGYEQYF. The rearrangement joins TRBV4-1 to TRBJ2-7; the match to TRBD2 covers 9 bases. Germline V gene data show CDR1 as MGHRA and CDR2 as YSYEKL. V dropped 2 bases and J dropped 4; count of bases not matched to a gene: 6. The CDR3 extends over 15 amino acids.

The chain couples TRBV6-1 to TRBJ2-1; 13 positions match TRBD2. CDR1 is MNHNS, CDR2 SASEGT, per germline. V shed 5 bases and J 10 bases; nucleotides not matched to a gene: 8. This CDR3 is built from 15 residues. The CDR3 loop reads CASSRGLAGLQEQFF. The CDR3 coding sequence is TGTGCCAGCAGTAGGGGACTAGCGGGATTACAAGAGCAGTTCTTC.

This chain joins TRBV5-1 and TRBJ2-1, with 10 positions matching TRBD2. The CDR3 totals 17 residues. The trim removed 4 bases at V and 3 bases at J, leaving 10 bases unmatched. The germline V gene encodes CDR1 SGHRS and CDR2 YFSETQ. This CDR3 is CASSRSAGGSSYNEQFF. DNA for the CDR3: TGCGCCAGCAGCAGATCAGCGGGAGGGTCGAGCTACAATGAGCAGTTCTTC.

The chain is built from TRBV28 and TRBJ1-1, with TRBD1 matching 12 bases. In germline, CDR1 is MDHEN, CDR2 SYDVKM. Trimming removed 2 bases from V and 7 bases from J; junction bases left unmatched: 2. The CDR3 contains 14 residues. CDR3 sequence: CASSLGDRGLEAFF. In DNA form, the CDR3 reads TGTGCCAGCAGTTTAGGGGACAGGGGGCTTGAAGCTTTCTTT.

This rearrangement joins TRBV21-1 to TRBJ1-1; the D segment call TRBD1 is taken from the table without a DNA check. TRBV21-1 counts as a pseudogene. CDR3 size: 14 residues. Here the CDR3 reads CARPAGSPNTEAFF. The CDR3 DNA sequence: TGTGCCAGACCCGCAGGAAGCCCGAACACTGAAGCTTTCTTT.

CDR3 amino acids: CASSQVSTGQSYEQYF. The CDR3 nucleotides read TGCGCCAGCAGCCAAGTATCGACAGGGCAATCCTACGAGCAGTACTTC. The chain couples TRBV4-1 to TRBJ2-7; 7 bases match TRBD1. This CDR3 contains 16 residues. V lost 1 base and J lost 1; bases outside the gene matches: 7. Germline V gene sequence: CDR1 MGHRA, CDR2 YSYEKL.

This clone was detected only once. The chain links TRBV5-8 to TRBJ2-5; 11 bases are a match to TRBD1. Germline V CDR1 and CDR2: SGHTS, YDEGEE. The CDR3 totals 17 residues. V shed 0 bases, J shed 5 bases, and the junction held 9 bases outside the gene matches. CDR3 region: CASSLGDGTGGTETQYF. CDR3 nucleotide sequence: TGTGCCAGCAGCTTGGGGGATGGGACAGGGGGTACGGAGACCCAGTACTTC. The whole variable domain, remainder taken from reference TRBV5-8 and TRBJ2-5, is EAGVTQSPTHLIKTRGQQATLRCSPISGHTSVYWYQQALGLGLQFLLWYDEGEERNRGNFPPRFSGRQFPNYSSELNVNALELEDSALYLCASSLGDGTGGTETQYFGPGTRLLVL.

Only a few counts were recorded for this clone. The V and J genes are TRBV28 and TRBJ2-7, with 9 bases fitting TRBD1. The CDR3 extends over 16 amino acids. Germline V gene sequence: CDR1 MDHEN, CDR2 SYDVKM. Unmatched junction bases numbered 8, after V lost 5 bases and J lost 0 bases. This CDR3 is CASSITTGGSSYEQYF. Written as DNA, the CDR3 is TGTGCCAGCAGTATTACCACAGGGGGCAGCTCCTACGAGCAGTACTTC. Drawing the rest from reference TRBV28 and TRBJ2-7, the complete variable domain is DVKVTQSSRYLVKRTGEKVFLECVQDMDHENMFWYRQDPGLGLRLIYFSYDVKMKEKGDIPEGYSVSREKKERFSLILESASTNQTSMYLCASSITTGGSSYEQYFGPGTRLTVT.

The rearrangement joins TRBV11-2 to TRBJ2-1, with D maybe TRBD2 (6 bases). The CDR3 length is 16 residues. Germline V gene data show CDR1 as SGHAT and CDR2 as FQNNGV. Trimming pared 5 bases from V and 0 bases from J, leaving 14 bases between. This chain's CDR3 is CASSHRDLRSYNEQFF. In DNA form, the CDR3 reads TGTGCCAGCAGCCACCGGGACTTACGCTCCTACAATGAGCAGTTCTTC.

This clone came up once. The V call is TRBV6-5, the J call TRBJ1-5, with 9 bases that match TRBD1. The CDR3 sequence is 15 residues long. V lost 8 bases to trimming and J lost 4 bases; unmatched junction nucleotides: 9. CDR1 MNHEY and CDR2 SVGAGI come from the germline V gene. The CDR3 nucleotides are TGTGCCAGCGGTTCGGGGACAGGGTCTAATCAGCCCCAGCATTTT. It is translated as CASGSGTGSNQPQHF.

This clone was detected only once. This chain uses TRBV5-1 with TRBJ2-1; 11 positions match TRBD2. The germline V gene encodes CDR1 SGHRS and CDR2 YFSETQ. The CDR3 is made up of 18 amino acids. After removal of 2 bases from V and 0 bases from J, the junction contained 7 bases not matched to a gene. The CDR3 loop reads CASSLISGRASSYNEQFF. DNA for the CDR3: TGCGCCAGCAGCTTAATTAGCGGGAGGGCAAGCTCCTACAATGAGCAGTTCTTC.

This clone occurred a few times. The chain combines TRBV11-1 with TRBJ1-1, with TRBD1 identical over 7 bases. This CDR3 spans 13 amino acids. The trim removed 4 bases at V and 4 bases at J, leaving 3 bases unmatched. CDR1 and CDR2 (germline): SGHAT, FQDESV (reference sequence). CDR3 sequence: CASSSQGGTEAFF. The CDR3 nucleotides are TGTGCCAGCAGCTCGCAGGGGGGCACTGAAGCTTTCTTT.

This chain links TRBV9 with TRBJ1-1; 8 bases match TRBD1. The V segment lost 1 base and the J segment 3 bases; nucleotides outside the gene matches: 11. The CDR3 covers 17 residues. Per germline, CDR1 SGDLS and CDR2 YYNGEE. CDR3 sequence: CASSVFGARGPDTEAFF. The CDR3 DNA reads TGTGCCAGCAGCGTATTTGGAGCCAGGGGGCCTGACACTGAAGCTTTCTTT. The variable domain in full, with the rest retrieved from reference TRBV9 and TRBJ1-1, is DSGVTQTPKHLITATGQRVTLRCSPRSGDLSVYWYQQSLDQGLQFLIQYYNGEERAKGNILERFSAQQFPDLHSELNLSSLELGDSALYFCASSVFGARGPDTEAFFGQGTRLTVV.